This entry lists 18 T cell receptor beta chains sequenced from one sample in a study of identifying expanded T cells in peripheral blood. The protocol was immunoSEQ multiplex PCR, while the TCRdb copy is restricted to in-frame clones and leaves out a portion. This table has some 95,000 clones, approximately 91% appearing once. Specimen: blood. All receptors derive from a person aged 18 to 75 in good health.

The chain is built from TRBV7-9 and TRBJ1-1; weak D call: TRBD1 (5 bases). Germline CDR1 reads SEHNR; CDR2 reads FQNEAQ (reference sequence). V lost 8 bases and J lost 3, with 13 bases in between. The CDR3 extends over 13 amino acids. The CDR3 reads CASGLGADTEAFF. CDR3 sequence (DNA): TGTGCCAGCGGTCTCGGGGCGGACACTGAAGCTTTCTTT.

The chain couples TRBV7-9 to TRBJ2-2; D unclear. From germline, CDR1 is SEHNR and CDR2 FQNEAQ (reference sequence). V shed 1 base and J shed 6 bases, with 9 bases lying between them. The CDR3 is 14 residues long. The CDR3 DNA reads as TGTGCCAGCAGCTTAGGGGGTCCCTCCGGGGAGCTGTTTTTT. Amino acids: CASSLGGPSGELFF.

V and J are TRBV6-5 and TRBJ2-3; 8 bases align to TRBD1. V was pared by 7 bases and J by 0 bases, with 3 bases of the junction left unmatched. Germline V gene data show CDR1 as MNHEY and CDR2 as SVGAGI. CDR3 length: 14 residues. The CDR3 nucleotides are TGTGCCAGCAACAGACAGGGGAGCACAGATACGCAGTATTTT. Protein product: CASNRQGSTDTQYF.

The V call is TRBV19, the J call TRBJ1-1; D gene ambiguous. Germline lookup yields CDR1 LNHDA and CDR2 SQIVND (reference sequence). The CDR3 has 15 residues. Trimming shortened V by 2 bases and J by 3 bases, and 13 bases separated the two germline ends. The CDR3: CASSISGRVDTEAFF. CDR3 DNA sequence: TGTGCCAGTAGTATATCCGGGAGGGTGGACACTGAAGCTTTCTTT.

V usage is TRBV11-2 and J usage is TRBJ1-1, with unresolved D. Germline V CDR1 and CDR2: SGHAT, FQNNGV. The CDR3 consists of 11 residues. V lost 5 bases and J 4 bases, leaving 5 bases between the germline ends. In DNA, the CDR3 is TGTGCCAGCAGCCCCGGCACTGAAGCTTTCTTT. This encodes CASSPGTEAFF. Based on the CDR3 plus reference TRBV11-2 and TRBJ1-1, the full variable domain is EAGVAQSPRYKIIEKRQSVAFWCNPISGHATLYWYQQILGQGPKLLIQFQNNGVVDDSQLPKDRFSAERLKGVDSTLKIQPAKLEDSAVYLCASSPGTEAFFGQGTRLTVV.

V is TRBV14 and J is TRBJ1-6, with D possibly matching TRBD1 (5 bases). The CDR3 is made up of 15 amino acids. The germline V gene has CDR1 SGHDN and CDR2 FVKESK. With 0 bases removed from V and 9 bases from J, the gap between germline ends came to 12 bases. The CDR3 reads CASSQDLGAGSPLHF. The CDR3 coding sequence is TGTGCCAGCAGCCAAGATCTCGGGGCCGGTTCACCCCTCCACTTT.

CDR3 DNA sequence: TGTGCCAGCACTGTGACAGGGGATGGCTACACCTTC. The encoded protein is CASTVTGDGYTF. This chain uses TRBV2 with TRBJ1-2, with 8 nucleotides matching TRBD1. CDR1 and CDR2 from the germline V gene are SNHLY and FYNNEI. This CDR3 contains 12 residues. Trimming at V came to 7 bases and at J to 6 bases, leaving 4 bases not matched to a gene.

The rearrangement joins TRBV11-2 to TRBJ1-1; D call uncertain. The germline CDR1 and CDR2 sequences are SGHAT and FQNNGV. The CDR3 has 11 residues. V lost 5 bases and J 11 bases, leaving 12 bases between the germline ends. CDR3 DNA: TGTGCCAGCAGCATTGGACGGCTGGCTTTCTTT. Its translation is CASSIGRLAFF.

V is TRBV7-8 and J is TRBJ2-1; D gene unclear. V was shortened by 3 bases and J by 5 bases, with 14 bases between the two germline ends. CDR1 and CDR2 (germline): SGHVS, FQNEAQ. The CDR3 consists of 15 residues. CDR3 protein: CASSFKSAVHNEQFF. The DNA for the CDR3 is TGTGCCAGCAGCTTTAAATCCGCCGTCCACAATGAGCAGTTCTTC.

This chain uses TRBV9 with TRBJ2-7; the match to TRBD2 covers 8 bases. The CDR3 loop spans 14 amino acids. With 3 bases clipped from V and 6 bases from J, the junction kept 8 bases outside the gene matches. CDR1 and CDR2 (germline): SGDLS, YYNGEE. The CDR3 loop reads CASSAGTSYSEQYF. The CDR3 region has the DNA TGTGCCAGCAGCGCCGGGACTAGTTATAGCGAGCAGTACTTC.

J is TRBJ2-6 and V is TRBV4-2, with D perhaps matching TRBD2 (5 bases). The CDR3 is 17 amino acids. V gave up 5 bases and J gave up 4 bases, with 18 bases separating them. Germline CDR1 is LGHNA and CDR2 is YNFKEQ. CDR3 residues: CASSLARVFSGANVLTF. DNA for the CDR3: TGTGCCAGCAGCTTAGCGCGGGTGTTTTCGGGGGCCAACGTCCTGACTTTC.

This chain uses TRBV6-1 with TRBJ2-2; the D is unclear. V was trimmed by 5 bases and J by 6 bases, leaving 13 bases between them. The CDR3 sequence is 14 residues long. Germline values: CDR1 MNHNS, CDR2 SASEGT. The CDR3 protein is CASSRNSPPGELFF. The CDR3 bases are TGTGCCAGCAGTAGGAATAGCCCCCCCGGGGAGCTGTTTTTT.

The CDR3 sequence: CASSLTGTGLSPLHF. The DNA for the CDR3 is TGTGCCAGCAGCTTAACGGGGACAGGGTTGTCACCCCTCCACTTT. The J gene is TRBJ1-6, the V gene TRBV7-3; 9 positions agree with TRBD1. The germline CDR1 and CDR2 sequences are SGHTA and FQGTGA. The CDR3 consists of 15 residues. With 0 bases clipped from V and 10 bases from J, the junction kept 4 bases outside the gene matches.

V is TRBV5-1 and J is TRBJ2-7; D unresolved. CDR3 length: 13 amino acids. Looked up from germline, CDR1 is SGHRS and CDR2 is YFSETQ. The V end lost 0 bases, the J end lost 3 bases, and 7 bases lay between the germline ends. CDR3 region: CASSLGQLYEQYF. The CDR3 region has the DNA TGCGCCAGCAGCTTGGGGCAGCTCTACGAGCAGTACTTC.

The chain recombines TRBV9 with TRBJ1-1, with D uncertain. The CDR3 runs 15 residues. V shed 0 bases and J shed 6 bases, with 15 bases lying between them. CDR1 and CDR2 from the germline V gene are SGDLS and YYNGEE. The CDR3 nucleotides read TGTGCCAGCAGCGTAGGGCGCCGTGTCAACCCTGAAGCTTTCTTT. Protein: CASSVGRRVNPEAFF.

V gene TRBV19 combines with J gene TRBJ1-2, with a weak D call TRBD1 (6 bases). CDR1 and CDR2 (germline): LNHDA, SQIVND (reference sequence). The V end was cut by 5 bases, the J end by 8 bases, with 15 bases between. CDR3 length: 13 amino acids. The CDR3 sequence is CASSVRGPSGYTF. DNA of the CDR3: TGTGCCAGTAGTGTCAGGGGTCCGTCGGGCTACACCTTC.

This clone was seen a few times. The V and J genes are TRBV7-9 and TRBJ1-5, with D uncertain. This CDR3 has 14 amino acids. The V end lost 2 bases, the J end lost 2 bases, and 7 bases lay between the germline ends. CDR1 SEHNR and CDR2 FQNEAQ come from the germline V gene (reference sequence). The CDR3 coding sequence is TGTGCCAGCAGCTTAAAGGGTGGCAATCAGCCCCAGCATTTT. Amino acids: CASSLKGGNQPQHF. Full variable domain (outside the CDR3, taken from reference TRBV7-9 and TRBJ1-5): DTGVSQNPRHKITKRGQNVTFRCDPISEHNRLYWYRQTLGQGPEFLTYFQNEAQLEKSRLLSDRFSAERPKGSFSTLEIQRTEQGDSAMYLCASSLKGGNQPQHFGDGTRLSIL.

About this clone itself: This sample also contains other DNA sequences that code for the same CDR3. The V gene is TRBV9, the J gene TRBJ2-1, with D unclear. The V end lost 3 bases, the J end lost 7 bases, and 2 bases lay between the germline ends. Germline CDR1 SGDLS, CDR2 YYNGEE. The CDR3 extends over 10 amino acids. The CDR3 here is CASSGNEQFF. The CDR3 coding sequence is TGTGCCAGCAGCGGGAATGAGCAGTTCTTC.